This T cell receptor (beta chain) was sequenced in a study of molecular identifiers for immune sequencing clone quantification. Across the whole study: Replicate experiments divided RNA from about 19,000 or 110,000 naive CD8 cells into five parts and sequenced four.

This clonotype showed up just a few times. The germline V gene has CDR1 SGDLS and CDR2 YYNGEE. Trimming removed 1 base from V and 5 bases from J, with 9 bases in between. This CDR3 has 13 residues. Library preparation followed earlier protocols using designated TCR primers. TCRdb ran MiXCR on the PCR reads and lists one entry per CDR3 protein. The data show about 510,000 distinct CDR3 sequences, about a fifth seen once. Sequenced material: naive CD8+ T cells from blood, with Jurkat cell RNA spiked in. Sample subset: FACS-sorted CD8+CD4-CCR7+CD45RA+ naive T cells. This TCR derives from a human donor in good health. Some libraries in this study had Jurkat cell RNA spiked in. The chain couples TRBV9 to TRBJ1-1; D is unresolved. The CDR3 protein is CASSVWSYTEAFF. CDR3 DNA: TGTGCCAGCAGCGTATGGTCTTATACTGAAGCTTTCTTT.